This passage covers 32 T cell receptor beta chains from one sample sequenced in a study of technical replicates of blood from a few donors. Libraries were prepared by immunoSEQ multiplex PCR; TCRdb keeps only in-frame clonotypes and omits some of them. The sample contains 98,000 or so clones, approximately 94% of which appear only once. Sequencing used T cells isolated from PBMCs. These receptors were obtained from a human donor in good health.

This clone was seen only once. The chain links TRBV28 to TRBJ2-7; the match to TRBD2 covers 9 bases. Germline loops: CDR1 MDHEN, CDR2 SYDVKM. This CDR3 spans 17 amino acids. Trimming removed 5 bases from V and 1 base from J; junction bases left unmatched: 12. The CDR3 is CASSGVQAGGRSYEQYF. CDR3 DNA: TGTGCCAGCAGTGGGGTACAAGCGGGGGGAAGATCCTACGAGCAGTACTTC.

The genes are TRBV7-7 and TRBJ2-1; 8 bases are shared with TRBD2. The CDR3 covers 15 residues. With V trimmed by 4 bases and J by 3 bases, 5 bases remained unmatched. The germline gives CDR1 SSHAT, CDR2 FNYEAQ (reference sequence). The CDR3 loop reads CASSSDSGIYNEQFF. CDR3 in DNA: TGTGCCAGCAGCTCTGATAGCGGGATCTACAATGAGCAGTTCTTC. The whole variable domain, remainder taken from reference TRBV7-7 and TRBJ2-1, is GAGVSQSPRYKVTKRGQDVTLRCDPISSHATLYWYQQALGQGPEFLTYFNYEAQPDKSGLPSDRFSAERPEGSISTLTIQRTEQRDSAMYRCASSSDSGIYNEQFFGPGTRLTVL.

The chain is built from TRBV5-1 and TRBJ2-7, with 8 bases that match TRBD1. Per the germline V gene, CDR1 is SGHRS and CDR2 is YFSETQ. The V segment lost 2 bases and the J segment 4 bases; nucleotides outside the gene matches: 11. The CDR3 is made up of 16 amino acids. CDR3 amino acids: CASSLGHGQGYYEQYF. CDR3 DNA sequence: TGCGCCAGCAGCTTAGGTCACGGACAGGGATATTACGAGCAGTACTTC.

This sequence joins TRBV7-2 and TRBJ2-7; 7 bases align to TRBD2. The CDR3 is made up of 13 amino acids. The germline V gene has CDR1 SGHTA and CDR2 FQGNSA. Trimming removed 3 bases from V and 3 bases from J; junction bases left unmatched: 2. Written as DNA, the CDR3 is TGTGCCAGCAGCTTCTCTAGCGGCTACGAGCAGTACTTC. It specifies CASSFSSGYEQYF.

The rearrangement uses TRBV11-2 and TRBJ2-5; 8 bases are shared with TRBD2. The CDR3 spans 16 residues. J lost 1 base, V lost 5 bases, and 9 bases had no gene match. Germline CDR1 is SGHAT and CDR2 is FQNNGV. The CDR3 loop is CASSARAGVTQETQYF. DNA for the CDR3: TGTGCCAGCAGCGCCCGAGCGGGGGTTACCCAAGAGACCCAGTACTTC.

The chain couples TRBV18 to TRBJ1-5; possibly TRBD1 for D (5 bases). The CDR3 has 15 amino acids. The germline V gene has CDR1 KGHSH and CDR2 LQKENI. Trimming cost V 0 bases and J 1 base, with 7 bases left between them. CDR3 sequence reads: CASSPPGLSNQPQHF. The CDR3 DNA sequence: TGTGCCAGCTCACCACCGGGACTCAGCAATCAGCCCCAGCATTTT.

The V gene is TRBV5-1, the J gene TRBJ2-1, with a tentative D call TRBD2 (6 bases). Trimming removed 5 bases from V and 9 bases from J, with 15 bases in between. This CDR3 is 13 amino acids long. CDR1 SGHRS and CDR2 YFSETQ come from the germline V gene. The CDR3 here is CASRWAGRGEQFF. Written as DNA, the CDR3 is TGCGCCAGCAGATGGGCGGGGCGCGGTGAGCAGTTCTTC. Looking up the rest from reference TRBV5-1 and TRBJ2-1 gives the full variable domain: KAGVTQTPRYLIKTRGQQVTLSCSPISGHRSVSWYQQTPGQGLQFLFEYFSETQRNKGNFPGRFSGRQFSNSRSEMNVSTLELGDSALYLCASRWAGRGEQFFGPGTRLTVL.

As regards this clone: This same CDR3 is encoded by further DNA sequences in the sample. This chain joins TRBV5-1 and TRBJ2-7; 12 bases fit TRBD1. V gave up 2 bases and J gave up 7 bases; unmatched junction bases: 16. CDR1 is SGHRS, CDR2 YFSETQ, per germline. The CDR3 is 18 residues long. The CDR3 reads CASSFVNYPGQGASEQYF. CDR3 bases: TGCGCCAGCAGCTTTGTTAATTACCCGGGACAGGGGGCGAGTGAGCAGTACTTC.

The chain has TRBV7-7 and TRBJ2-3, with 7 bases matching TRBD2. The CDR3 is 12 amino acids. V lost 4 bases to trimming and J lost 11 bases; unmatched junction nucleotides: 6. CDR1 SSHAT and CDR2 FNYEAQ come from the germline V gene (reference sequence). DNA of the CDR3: TGTGCCAGCAGCTCCTCGGGGGGTGTGCAGTATTTT. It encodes CASSSSGGVQYF.

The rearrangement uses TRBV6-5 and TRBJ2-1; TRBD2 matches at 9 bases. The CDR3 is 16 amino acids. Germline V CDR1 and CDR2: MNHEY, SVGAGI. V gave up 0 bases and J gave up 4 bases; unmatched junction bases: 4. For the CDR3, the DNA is TGTGCCAGCAGTTACTCTGGCGGGAGGGTGTACAATGAGCAGTTCTTC. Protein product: CASSYSGGRVYNEQFF.

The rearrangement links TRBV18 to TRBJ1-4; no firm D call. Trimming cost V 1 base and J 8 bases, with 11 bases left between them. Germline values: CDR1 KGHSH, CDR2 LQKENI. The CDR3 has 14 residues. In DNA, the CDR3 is TGTGCCAGCTCACCACTTACCGGGGTCGAAAAACTGTTTTTT. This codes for CASSPLTGVEKLFF.

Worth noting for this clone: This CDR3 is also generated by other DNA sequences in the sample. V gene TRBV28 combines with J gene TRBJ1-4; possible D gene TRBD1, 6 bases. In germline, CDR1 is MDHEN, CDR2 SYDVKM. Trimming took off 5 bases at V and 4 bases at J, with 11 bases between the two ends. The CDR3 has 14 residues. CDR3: CASSQGLGNEKLFF. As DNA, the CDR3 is TGTGCCAGCAGTCAGGGGTTGGGTAATGAAAAACTGTTTTTT.

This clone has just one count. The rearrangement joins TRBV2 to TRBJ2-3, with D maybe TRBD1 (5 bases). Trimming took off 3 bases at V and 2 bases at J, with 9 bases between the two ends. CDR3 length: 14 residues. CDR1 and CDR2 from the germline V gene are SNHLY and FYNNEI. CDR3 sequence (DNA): TGTGCCAGCAGTGAGGGGCTCTCCACAGATACGCAGTATTTT. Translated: CASSEGLSTDTQYF.

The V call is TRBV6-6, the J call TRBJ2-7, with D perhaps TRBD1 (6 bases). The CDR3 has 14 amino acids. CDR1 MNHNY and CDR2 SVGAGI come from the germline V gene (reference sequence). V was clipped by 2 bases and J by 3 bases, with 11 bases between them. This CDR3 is CASSYGQTFYEQYF. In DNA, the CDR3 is TGTGCCAGCAGTTACGGACAGACCTTCTACGAGCAGTACTTC.

The CDR3 loop reads CASSQTGAEAQYF. DNA of the CDR3: TGTGCCAGCAGCCAAACAGGGGCCGAGGCCCAGTACTTC. The chain is built from TRBV5-4 and TRBJ2-5, with TRBD1 identical over 7 bases. V was pared by 4 bases and J by 9 bases, with 9 bases of the junction left unmatched. CDR1 SGHNT and CDR2 YYREEE come from the germline V gene (reference sequence). CDR3 size: 13 residues.

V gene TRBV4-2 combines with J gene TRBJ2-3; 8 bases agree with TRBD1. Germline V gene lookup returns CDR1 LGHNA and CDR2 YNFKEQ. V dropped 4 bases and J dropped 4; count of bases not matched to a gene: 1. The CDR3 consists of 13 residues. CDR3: CASSRQGSDTQYF. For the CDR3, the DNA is TGTGCCAGCAGCCGACAGGGGTCAGATACGCAGTATTTT.

In nucleotides, the CDR3 is TGTGCCAGCAGTTTATATGTGGGCCAACCTTACGAGCAGTACTTC. Translation: CASSLYVGQPYEQYF. This sequence joins TRBV27 and TRBJ2-7; unclear D gene. V lost 1 base and J 4 bases, leaving 14 bases between the germline ends. Germline lookup yields CDR1 MNHEY and CDR2 SMNVEV (reference sequence). The CDR3 has 15 residues.

CDR3: CASSELAGGGEQFF. In DNA, the CDR3 is TGTGCCAGCAGTGAGCTAGCGGGAGGGGGTGAGCAGTTCTTC. This chain links TRBV25-1 with TRBJ2-1; TRBD2 matches 12 bases. The V gene end was trimmed by 3 bases and the J gene end by 9 bases; junction bases not matched to a gene: 3. The CDR3 contains 14 residues. Germline lookup yields CDR1 MGHDK and CDR2 SYGVNS.

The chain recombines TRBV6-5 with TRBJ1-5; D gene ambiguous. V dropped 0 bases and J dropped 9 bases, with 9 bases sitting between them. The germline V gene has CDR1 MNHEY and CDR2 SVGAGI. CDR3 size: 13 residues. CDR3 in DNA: TGTGCCAGCAGTTACTCGACGGGATCGCCCCAGCATTTT. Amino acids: CASSYSTGSPQHF.

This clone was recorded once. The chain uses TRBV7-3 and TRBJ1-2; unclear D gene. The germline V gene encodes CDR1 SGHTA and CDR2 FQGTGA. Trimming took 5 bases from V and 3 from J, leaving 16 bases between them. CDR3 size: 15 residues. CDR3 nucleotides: TGTGCCAGCAGCCCTAGTACGGGGAACGACTATGGCTACACCTTC. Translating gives CASSPSTGNDYGYTF.

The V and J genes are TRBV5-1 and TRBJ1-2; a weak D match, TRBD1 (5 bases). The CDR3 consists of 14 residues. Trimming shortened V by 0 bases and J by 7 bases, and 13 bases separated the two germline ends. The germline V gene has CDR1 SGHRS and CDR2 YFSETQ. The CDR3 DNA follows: TGCGCCAGCAGCTTGGCGGGGGGGATCGGTGGCTACACCTTC. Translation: CASSLAGGIGGYTF.

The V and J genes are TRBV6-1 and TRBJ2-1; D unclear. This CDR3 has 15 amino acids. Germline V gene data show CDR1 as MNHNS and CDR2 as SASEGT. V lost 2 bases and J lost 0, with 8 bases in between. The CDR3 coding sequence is TGTGCCAGCAGTGAATCGGTGAGCTCCTACAATGAGCAGTTCTTC. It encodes CASSESVSSYNEQFF.

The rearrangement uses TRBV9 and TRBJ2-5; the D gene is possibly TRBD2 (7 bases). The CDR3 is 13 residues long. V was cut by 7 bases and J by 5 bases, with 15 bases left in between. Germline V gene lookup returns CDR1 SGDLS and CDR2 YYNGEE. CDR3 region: CASSRGAQETQYF. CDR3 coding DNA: TGTGCCAGCTCACGGGGGGCCCAGGAGACCCAGTACTTC.

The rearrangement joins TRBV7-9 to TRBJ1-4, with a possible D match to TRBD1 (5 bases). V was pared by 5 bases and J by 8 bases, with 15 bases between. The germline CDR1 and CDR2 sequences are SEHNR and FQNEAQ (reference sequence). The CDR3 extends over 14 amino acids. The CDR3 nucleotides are TGTGCCAGCAGCCCCAGGGAAGATGGCGAAAAACTGTTTTTT. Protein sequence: CASSPREDGEKLFF.

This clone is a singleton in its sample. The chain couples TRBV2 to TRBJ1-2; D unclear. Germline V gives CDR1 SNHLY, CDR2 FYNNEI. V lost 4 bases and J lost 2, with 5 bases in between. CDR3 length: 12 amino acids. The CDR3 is CASSAENYGYTF. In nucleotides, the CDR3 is TGTGCCAGCAGTGCAGAAAACTATGGCTACACCTTC.

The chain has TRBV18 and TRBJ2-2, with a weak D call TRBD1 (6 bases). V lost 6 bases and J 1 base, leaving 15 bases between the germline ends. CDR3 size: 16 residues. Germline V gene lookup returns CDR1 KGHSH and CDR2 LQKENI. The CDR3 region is CASSLLQGRNTGELFF. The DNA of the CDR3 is TGTGCCAGCTCTCTACTTCAGGGGAGGAACACCGGGGAGCTGTTTTTT.

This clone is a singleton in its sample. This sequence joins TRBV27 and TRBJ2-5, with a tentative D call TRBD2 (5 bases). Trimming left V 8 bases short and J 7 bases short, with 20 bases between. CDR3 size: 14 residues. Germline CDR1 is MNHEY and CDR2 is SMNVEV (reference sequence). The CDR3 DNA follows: TGTGCCAGCGGAATACGAACCCTAGGAGGGACCCAGTACTTC. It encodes CASGIRTLGGTQYF.

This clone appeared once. DNA for the CDR3: TGTGCCAGCAAATGGTCGGGCACAGATACGCAGTATTTT. Protein sequence: CASKWSGTDTQYF. This chain links TRBV6-1 with TRBJ2-3; D is ambiguous. This CDR3 has 13 residues. Trimming removed 7 bases at V and 1 base at J, with 9 bases between. CDR1 is MNHNS and CDR2 is SASEGT in the germline V gene.

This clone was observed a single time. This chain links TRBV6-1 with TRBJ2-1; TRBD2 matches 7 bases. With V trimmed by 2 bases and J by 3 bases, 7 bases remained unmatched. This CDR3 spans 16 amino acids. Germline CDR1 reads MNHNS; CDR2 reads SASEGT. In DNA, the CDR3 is TGTGCCAGCAGTGAAAACGGTGGGGACTACTACAATGAGCAGTTCTTC. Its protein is CASSENGGDYYNEQFF.

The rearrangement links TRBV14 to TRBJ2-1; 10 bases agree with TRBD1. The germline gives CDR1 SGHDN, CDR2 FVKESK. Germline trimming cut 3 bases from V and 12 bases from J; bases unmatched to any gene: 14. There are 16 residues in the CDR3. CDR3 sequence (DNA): TGTGCCAGCAGCCACCTCCCCGGACAGGGGGATAACCCGCAGTTCTTC. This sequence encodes CASSHLPGQGDNPQFF. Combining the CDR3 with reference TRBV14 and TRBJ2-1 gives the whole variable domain EAGVTQFPSHSVIEKGQTVTLRCDPISGHDNLYWYRRVMGKEIKFLLHFVKESKQDESGMPNNRFLAERTGGTYSTLKVQPAELEDSGVYFCASSHLPGQGDNPQFFGPGTRLTVL.

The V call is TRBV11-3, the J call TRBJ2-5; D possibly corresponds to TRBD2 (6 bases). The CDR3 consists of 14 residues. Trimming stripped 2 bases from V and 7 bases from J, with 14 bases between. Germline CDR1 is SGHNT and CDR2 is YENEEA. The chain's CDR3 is CASSLYSRDGTQYF. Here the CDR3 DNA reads TGTGCCAGCAGCTTATACTCGCGGGATGGGACCCAGTACTTC.

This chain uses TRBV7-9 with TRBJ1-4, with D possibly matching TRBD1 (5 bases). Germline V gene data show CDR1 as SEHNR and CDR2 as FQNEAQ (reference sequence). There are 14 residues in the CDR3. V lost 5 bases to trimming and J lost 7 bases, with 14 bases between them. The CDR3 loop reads CASSIRQGGEKLFF. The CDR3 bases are TGTGCCAGCAGCATACGGCAGGGAGGTGAAAAACTGTTTTTT.